This TCR beta chain was sequenced during a study of CD8 T cells in Susac syndrome. Reverse transcription used about 0.45 to 1 ug RNA and random hexamers. TCRdb re-analysed the immunoSEQ multiplex PCR reads in MiXCR, keeping a single row per CDR3 protein. Among about 300,000 distinct CDR3 sequences, around 85% were seen once, and the ten largest hold roughly 0.22%. Germline V CDR1 and CDR2: SGHTA, FQGNSA. The CDR3 runs to 17 residues. V shed 3 bases, J shed 6 bases, and the junction held 13 bases outside the gene matches. Sample: CD8+ T cells from PBMCs. The receptor was derived from a human donor with multiple sclerosis. The rearrangement uses TRBV7-2 and TRBJ2-2; the match to TRBD2 covers 7 bases. CDR3 bases: TGTGCCAGCAGCTTTTCGGTCGGGCGCCGGGGGGCCGGGGAGCTGTTTTTT. Protein product: CASSFSVGRRGAGELFF. Drawing the rest from reference TRBV7-2 and TRBJ2-2, the complete variable domain is GAGVSQSPSNKVTEKGKDVELRCDPISGHTALYWYRQSLGQGLEFLIYFQGNSAPDKSGLPSDRFSAERTGGSVSTLTIQRTQQEDSAVYLCASSFSVGRRGAGELFFGEGSRLTVL.